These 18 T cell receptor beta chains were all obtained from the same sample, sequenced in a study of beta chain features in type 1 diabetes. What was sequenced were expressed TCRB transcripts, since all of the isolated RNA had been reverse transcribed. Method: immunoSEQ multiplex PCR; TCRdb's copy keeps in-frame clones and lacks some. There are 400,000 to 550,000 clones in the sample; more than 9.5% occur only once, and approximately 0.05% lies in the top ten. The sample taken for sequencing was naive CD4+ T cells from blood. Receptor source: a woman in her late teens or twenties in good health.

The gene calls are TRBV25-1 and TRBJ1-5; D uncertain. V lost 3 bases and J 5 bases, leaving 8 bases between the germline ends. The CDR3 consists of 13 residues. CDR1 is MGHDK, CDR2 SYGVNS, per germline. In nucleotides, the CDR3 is TGTGCCAGCAGTGAGGTTGGAGATCAGCCCCAGCATTTT. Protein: CASSEVGDQPQHF.

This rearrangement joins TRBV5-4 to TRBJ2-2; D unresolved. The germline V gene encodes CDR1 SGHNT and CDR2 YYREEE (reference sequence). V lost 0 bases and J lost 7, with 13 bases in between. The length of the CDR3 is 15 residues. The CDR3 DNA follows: TGTGCCAGCAGCTTGGGATCTGGGGTCGGCGGGGAGCTGTTTTTT. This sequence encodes CASSLGSGVGGELFF.

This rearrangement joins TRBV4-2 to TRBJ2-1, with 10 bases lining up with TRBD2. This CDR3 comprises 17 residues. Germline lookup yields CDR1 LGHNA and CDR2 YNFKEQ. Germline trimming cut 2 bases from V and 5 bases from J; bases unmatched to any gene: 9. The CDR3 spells CASSQWAWTSGNNEQFF. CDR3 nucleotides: TGTGCCAGCAGCCAATGGGCTTGGACTAGCGGTAACAATGAGCAGTTCTTC.

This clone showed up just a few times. The CDR3 protein is CASSLYLAGTNSGANVLTF. Here the CDR3 DNA reads TGTGCCAGCAGCCTATATCTAGCGGGGACCAACTCTGGGGCCAACGTCCTGACTTTC. The chain uses TRBV7-8 and TRBJ2-6, with 9 nucleotides matching TRBD2. The CDR3 runs to 19 residues. Germline-derived CDR1 and CDR2 are SGHVS and FQNEAQ. The junction had 11 bases not matched to a gene; V was cut back by 5 bases and J by 0 bases. Full variable domain (missing parts from reference TRBV7-8 and TRBJ2-6): GAGVSQSPRYKVAKRGQDVALRCDPISGHVSLFWYQQALGQGPEFLTYFQNEAQLDKSGLPSDRFFAERPEGSVSTLKIQRTQQEDSAVYLCASSLYLAGTNSGANVLTFGAGSRLTVL.

This CDR3 reads CASSPSSPIGGNIQYF. CDR3 DNA sequence: TGTGCCAGCTCACCGAGCAGCCCGATCGGTGGGAACATTCAGTACTTC. V usage is TRBV18 and J usage is TRBJ2-4, with D hard to call. In germline, CDR1 is KGHSH, CDR2 LQKENI. The CDR3 has 16 amino acids. Trimming cost V 3 bases and J 7 bases, with 19 bases left between them. Complete variable domain (other parts from reference TRBV18 and TRBJ2-4): NAGVMQNPRHLVRRRGQEARLRCSPMKGHSHVYWYRQLPEEGLKFMVYLQKENIIDESGMPKERFSAEFPKEGPSILRIQQVVRGDSAAYFCASSPSSPIGGNIQYFGAGTRLSVL.

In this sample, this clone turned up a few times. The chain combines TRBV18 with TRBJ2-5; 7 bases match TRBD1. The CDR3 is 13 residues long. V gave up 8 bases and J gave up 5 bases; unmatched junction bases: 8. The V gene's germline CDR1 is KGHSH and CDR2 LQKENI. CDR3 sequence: CASNARGPETQYF. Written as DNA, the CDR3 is TGTGCCAGCAACGCGAGGGGGCCGGAGACCCAGTACTTC. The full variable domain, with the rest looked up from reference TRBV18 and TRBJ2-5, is NAGVMQNPRHLVRRRGQEARLRCSPMKGHSHVYWYRQLPEEGLKFMVYLQKENIIDESGMPKERFSAEFPKEGPSILRIQQVVRGDSAAYFCASNARGPETQYFGPGTRLLVL.

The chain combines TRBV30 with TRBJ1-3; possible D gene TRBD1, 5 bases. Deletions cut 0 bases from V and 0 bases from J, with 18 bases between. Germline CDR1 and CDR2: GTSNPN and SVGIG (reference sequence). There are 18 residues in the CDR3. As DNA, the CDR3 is TGTGCCTGGAGTGTAGAAAGACAGACGTATCCCTCTGGAAACACCATATATTTT. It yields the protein CAWSVERQTYPSGNTIYF.

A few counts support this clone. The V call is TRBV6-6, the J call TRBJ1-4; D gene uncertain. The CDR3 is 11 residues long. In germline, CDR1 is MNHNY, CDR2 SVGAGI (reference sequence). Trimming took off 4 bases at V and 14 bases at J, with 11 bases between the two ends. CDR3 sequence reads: CASSSVGWLFF. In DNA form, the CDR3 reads TGTGCCAGCAGTTCAGTGGGATGGCTGTTTTTT.

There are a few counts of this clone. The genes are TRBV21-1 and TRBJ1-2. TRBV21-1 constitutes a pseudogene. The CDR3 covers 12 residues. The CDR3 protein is CASSTRGYGYTF. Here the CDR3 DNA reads TGTGCCAGCAGCACACGGGGCTATGGCTACACCTTC.

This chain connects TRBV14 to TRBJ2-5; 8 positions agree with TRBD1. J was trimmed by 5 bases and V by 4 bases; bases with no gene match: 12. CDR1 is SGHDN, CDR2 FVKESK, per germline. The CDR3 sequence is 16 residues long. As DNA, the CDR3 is TGTGCCAGCAGCCGATTCCCGGGACAGGTGGATGAGACCCAGTACTTC. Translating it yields CASSRFPGQVDETQYF.

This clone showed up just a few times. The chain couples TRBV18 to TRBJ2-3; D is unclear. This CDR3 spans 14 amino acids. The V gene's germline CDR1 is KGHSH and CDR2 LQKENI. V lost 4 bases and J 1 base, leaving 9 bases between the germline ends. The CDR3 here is CASSRSAGTDTQYF. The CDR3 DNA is TGTGCCAGCTCACGCTCCGCAGGCACAGATACGCAGTATTTT.

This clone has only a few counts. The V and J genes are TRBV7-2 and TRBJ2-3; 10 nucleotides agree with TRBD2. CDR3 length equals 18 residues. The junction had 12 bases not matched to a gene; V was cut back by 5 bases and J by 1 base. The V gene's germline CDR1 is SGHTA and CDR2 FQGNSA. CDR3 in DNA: TGTGCCAGCAGCCTATACCCCAGCGGGGGGGCTGGCACAGATACGCAGTATTTT. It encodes CASSLYPSGGAGTDTQYF. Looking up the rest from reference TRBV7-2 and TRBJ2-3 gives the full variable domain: GAGVSQSPSNKVTEKGKDVELRCDPISGHTALYWYRQSLGQGLEFLIYFQGNSAPDKSGLPSDRFSAERTGGSVSTLTIQRTQQEDSAVYLCASSLYPSGGAGTDTQYFGPGTRLTVL.

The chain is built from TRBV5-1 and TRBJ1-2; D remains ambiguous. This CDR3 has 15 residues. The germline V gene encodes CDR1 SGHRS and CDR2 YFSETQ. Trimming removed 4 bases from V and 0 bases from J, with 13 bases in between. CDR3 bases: TGCGCCAGCAGCCGAGTCGACGGGGCTAACTATGGCTACACCTTC. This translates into CASSRVDGANYGYTF. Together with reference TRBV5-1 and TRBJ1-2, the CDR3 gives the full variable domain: KAGVTQTPRYLIKTRGQQVTLSCSPISGHRSVSWYQQTPGQGLQFLFEYFSETQRNKGNFPGRFSGRQFSNSRSEMNVSTLELGDSALYLCASSRVDGANYGYTFGSGTRLTVV.

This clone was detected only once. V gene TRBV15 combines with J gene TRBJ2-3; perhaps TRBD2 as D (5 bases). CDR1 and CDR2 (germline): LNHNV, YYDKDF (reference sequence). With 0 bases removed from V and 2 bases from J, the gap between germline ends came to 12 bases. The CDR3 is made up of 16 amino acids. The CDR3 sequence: CATSRDRASTTDTQYF. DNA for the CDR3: TGTGCCACCAGCAGAGATCGGGCTAGCACCACAGATACGCAGTATTTT.

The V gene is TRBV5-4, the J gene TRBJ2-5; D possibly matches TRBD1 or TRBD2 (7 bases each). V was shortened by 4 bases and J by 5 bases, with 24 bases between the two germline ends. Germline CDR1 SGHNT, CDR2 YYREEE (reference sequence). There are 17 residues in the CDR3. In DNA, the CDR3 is TGTGCCAGCAGCACCCCAGGGGGGGCACCACGGGTTGAGACCCAGTACTTC. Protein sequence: CASSTPGGAPRVETQYF.

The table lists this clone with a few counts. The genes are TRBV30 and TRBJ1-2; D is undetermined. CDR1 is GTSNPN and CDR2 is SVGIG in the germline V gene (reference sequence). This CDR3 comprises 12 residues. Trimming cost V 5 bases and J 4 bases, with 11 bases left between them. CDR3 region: CAWGRTIYGYTF. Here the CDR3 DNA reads TGTGCCTGGGGGAGAACGATCTATGGCTACACCTTC.

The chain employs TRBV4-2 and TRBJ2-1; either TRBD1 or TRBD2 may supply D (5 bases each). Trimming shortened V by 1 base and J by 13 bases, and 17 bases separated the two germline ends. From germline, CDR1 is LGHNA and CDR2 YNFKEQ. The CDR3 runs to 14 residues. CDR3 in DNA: TGTGCCAGCAGCCAAGGAGAGGCGGGCAGGGACCAGTTCTTC. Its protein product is CASSQGEAGRDQFF.

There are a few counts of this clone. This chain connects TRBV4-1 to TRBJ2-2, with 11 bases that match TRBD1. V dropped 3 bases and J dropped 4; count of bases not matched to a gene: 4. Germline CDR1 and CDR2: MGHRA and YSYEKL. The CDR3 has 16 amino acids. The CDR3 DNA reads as TGCGCCAGCAGCCACGGACAGGGGGCTACCACCGGGGAGCTGTTTTTT. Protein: CASSHGQGATTGELFF.